The 31 T cell receptor beta chains in this list originate from one sample, sequenced in a study of T cell responses to AZD1222 COVID-19 vaccine. The repertoire was sequenced with immunoSEQ multiplex PCR; TCRdb's copy has only in-frame clones and lacks some. The sample consists of about 140,000 clones, 85% to 95% of them appearing once. The material sequenced was peripheral blood, taken on day 0 of MenACWY control vaccination. These TCRs come from an adult in good health.

The chain joins TRBV7-2 to TRBJ2-5, with no clear D. The V end lost 6 bases, the J end lost 1 base, and 12 bases lay between the germline ends. There are 14 residues in the CDR3. From germline, CDR1 is SGHTA and CDR2 FQGNSA. The CDR3 DNA is TGTGCCAGCAGACCAGATCGGTCCCAAGAGACCCAGTACTTC. Protein: CASRPDRSQETQYF.

The V gene is TRBV6-5, the J gene TRBJ1-3, with TRBD1 matching 8 bases. Trimming at V came to 2 bases and at J to 7 bases, leaving 7 bases not matched to a gene. Germline assignment: CDR1 MNHEY and CDR2 SVGAGI. The CDR3 is 15 residues long. DNA of the CDR3: TGTGCCAGCAGTTACGCCCAGGGGGCCGGGAACACCATATATTTT. It specifies CASSYAQGAGNTIYF.

The table lists this clone with a few counts. This chain connects TRBV12-3 or TRBV12-4 to TRBJ2-7, with TRBD1 matching 8 bases. J was trimmed by 9 bases and V by 3 bases; bases with no gene match: 7. The CDR3 has 13 residues. The CDR3 nucleotides are TGTGCCAGCAGTTTTGGGACAGGTTCTCGGCAGTACTTC. This gives the protein CASSFGTGSRQYF.

The V and J genes are TRBV30 and TRBJ2-3; no clear D. Germline loops: CDR1 GTSNPN, CDR2 SVGIG (reference sequence). The CDR3 consists of 15 residues. V was pared by 0 bases and J by 0 bases, with 10 bases between. The CDR3 here is CAWSVISVSTDTQYF. CDR3 bases: TGTGCCTGGAGTGTGATAAGCGTAAGCACAGATACGCAGTATTTT.

This clone was counted once. The chain employs TRBV5-1 and TRBJ2-6; D not resolved. This CDR3 has 15 amino acids. The ends were cut back, 4 bases at V and 0 bases at J, with 8 bases in the middle. The germline V gene has CDR1 SGHRS and CDR2 YFSETQ. The CDR3 loop is CASSLAGSGANVLTF. CDR3 in DNA: TGCGCCAGCAGCCTTGCCGGCTCTGGGGCCAACGTCCTGACTTTC.

The J gene is TRBJ2-5, the V gene TRBV5-4, with 11 bases identical to TRBD2. Trimming at V came to 4 bases and at J to 4 bases, leaving 9 bases not matched to a gene. The length of the CDR3 is 16 residues. Germline CDR1 and CDR2: SGHNT and YYREEE (reference sequence). The CDR3, as DNA: TGTGCCAGCAGCACCAAACTAGCGGGAGCGGGAGAGACCCAGTACTTC. The encoded protein is CASSTKLAGAGETQYF. Supplemented by reference TRBV5-4 and TRBJ2-5, the full variable domain reads ETGVTQSPTHLIKTRGQQVTLRCSSQSGHNTVSWYQQALGQGPQFIFQYYREEENGRGNFPPRFSGLQFPNYSSELNVNALELDDSALYLCASSTKLAGAGETQYFGPGTRLLVL.

J is TRBJ2-2 and V is TRBV7-2; a possible D gene is TRBD2 (6 bases). Trimming removed 4 bases at V and 2 bases at J, with 20 bases between. The CDR3 length is 18 residues. The V gene's germline CDR1 is SGHTA and CDR2 FQGNSA. Here the CDR3 DNA reads TGTGCCAGCAGCTCACCCTCAGGAGGGCTAATCAACACCGGGGAGCTGTTTTTT. This gives the protein CASSSPSGGLINTGELFF. The full variable domain, in which reference TRBV7-2 and TRBJ2-2 provide the parts outside the CDR3, is GAGVSQSPSNKVTEKGKDVELRCDPISGHTALYWYRQSLGQGLEFLIYFQGNSAPDKSGLPSDRFSAERTGGSVSTLTIQRTQQEDSAVYLCASSSPSGGLINTGELFFGEGSRLTVL.

The chain recombines TRBV11-3 with TRBJ2-2; maybe TRBD2 (5 bases). This CDR3 contains 15 residues. CDR1 and CDR2 from the germline V gene are SGHNT and YENEEA. Trimming cost V 2 bases and J 4 bases, with 11 bases left between them. Written as DNA, the CDR3 is TGTGCCAGCAGCTTAATATCAGAGGGCACCGGGGAGCTGTTTTTT. Protein product: CASSLISEGTGELFF.

Notes on this clone: Other DNA sequences in the same sample also yield this CDR3. The chain employs TRBV3-1 (or the pseudogene TRBV3-2) and TRBJ2-3, with 12 bases that match TRBD2. J was trimmed by 6 bases and V by 2 bases; bases with no gene match: 3. The CDR3 is made up of 15 amino acids. Germline values: CDR1 LGHDT, CDR2 YNNKEL (reference sequence). The CDR3 sequence is CASSQLAGGPDTQYF. For the CDR3, the DNA is TGTGCCAGCAGCCAACTAGCGGGGGGGCCGGATACGCAGTATTTT.

With respect to this clone: Other DNA variants within this sample encode the same CDR3. The CDR3 nucleotides are TGCGCCAGCAGCTTGGGGTCTGGGGCCAACGTCCTGACTTTC. Translated: CASSLGSGANVLTF. The chain uses TRBV5-1 and TRBJ2-6; no firm D call. Germline values: CDR1 SGHRS, CDR2 YFSETQ. The germline V and J ends were trimmed by 0 bases and 1 base, with 2 bases remaining between them. The CDR3 is 14 amino acids. Using reference TRBV5-1 and TRBJ2-6 for the parts outside the CDR3, the full variable domain is KAGVTQTPRYLIKTRGQQVTLSCSPISGHRSVSWYQQTPGQGLQFLFEYFSETQRNKGNFPGRFSGRQFSNSRSEMNVSTLELGDSALYLCASSLGSGANVLTFGAGSRLTVL.

The V call is TRBV29-1, the J call TRBJ1-2; the D is unclear. Trimming took 4 bases from V and 8 from J, leaving 8 bases between them. Germline loops: CDR1 SQVTM, CDR2 ANQGSEA. This CDR3 comprises 10 residues. CDR3 nucleotide sequence: TGCAGCGTTGGGACGACGGGCTACACCTTC. Protein: CSVGTTGYTF.

This chain joins TRBV7-8 and TRBJ1-5; tentative D call: TRBD1 (6 bases). Germline-derived CDR1 and CDR2 are SGHVS and FQNEAQ. Trimming removed 1 base at V and 4 bases at J, with 20 bases between. The CDR3 loop spans 18 amino acids. The CDR3 sequence: CASSLGPGHPRLNQPQHF. The CDR3 nucleotides read TGTGCCAGCAGCTTAGGACCGGGACACCCGAGGCTGAATCAGCCCCAGCATTTT.

The chain links TRBV27 to TRBJ1-5; possible D gene TRBD1, 5 bases. This CDR3 has 16 residues. Per germline, CDR1 MNHEY and CDR2 SMNVEV (reference sequence). V dropped 5 bases and J dropped 4 bases, with 18 bases sitting between them. The CDR3 reads CASSPWAGRPNQPQHF. In nucleotides, the CDR3 is TGTGCCAGCAGTCCCTGGGCGGGACGCCCTAATCAGCCCCAGCATTTT.

In this sample, this clone turned up once. The chain uses TRBV3-1 (or the pseudogene TRBV3-2) and TRBJ2-5; D is undetermined. V shed 0 bases and J shed 1 base, with 12 bases lying between them. The CDR3 is made up of 16 amino acids. Germline lookup yields CDR1 LGHDT and CDR2 YNNKEL (reference sequence). In nucleotides, the CDR3 is TGTGCCAGCAGCCAAGATCGGTGGCCAATCCAAGAGACCCAGTACTTC. This sequence encodes CASSQDRWPIQETQYF.

The chain recombines TRBV5-4 with TRBJ1-2; the match to TRBD1 covers 7 bases. The germline gives CDR1 SGHNT, CDR2 YYREEE (reference sequence). This CDR3 has 15 amino acids. V shed 5 bases and J 5 bases; nucleotides not matched to a gene: 12. CDR3 coding DNA: TGTGCCAGCAGGACCGGGACAGATGAGTTTTATGGCTACACCTTC. This encodes CASRTGTDEFYGYTF.

This chain connects TRBV10-3 to TRBJ1-6; 7 bases map to TRBD1. The CDR3 runs to 16 residues. Germline trimming cut 0 bases from V and 8 bases from J; bases unmatched to any gene: 7. CDR1 ENHRY and CDR2 SYGVKD come from the germline V gene. The CDR3 region has the DNA TGTGCCATCAGTGAGTCGCGACAGGGAGCGTATTCACCCCTCCACTTT. Protein product: CAISESRQGAYSPLHF.

V is TRBV5-4 and J is TRBJ2-1, with D possibly being TRBD1 or TRBD2 (6 bases each). There are 13 residues in the CDR3. V dropped 0 bases and J dropped 9 bases, with 10 bases sitting between them. The germline gives CDR1 SGHNT, CDR2 YYREEE (reference sequence). Here the CDR3 reads CASSLEGGGEQFF. As DNA, the CDR3 is TGTGCCAGCAGCTTGGAGGGGGGAGGTGAGCAGTTCTTC.

J is TRBJ1-2 and V is TRBV19; 7 nucleotides agree with TRBD1. J gave up 8 bases and V 5 bases, and 14 bases lay outside the gene matches. CDR1 is LNHDA and CDR2 is SQIVND in the germline V gene (reference sequence). The CDR3 contains 15 residues. CDR3: CASSPTTRGFDGYTF. The DNA of the CDR3 is TGTGCCAGTAGTCCAACGACCAGGGGGTTCGACGGCTACACCTTC.

The rearrangement links TRBV3-1 (or the pseudogene TRBV3-2) to TRBJ2-7; possible D gene TRBD2, 6 bases. The ends were cut back, 4 bases at V and 3 bases at J, with 16 bases in the middle. CDR1 is LGHDT, CDR2 YNNKEL, per germline (reference sequence). The CDR3 is made up of 15 amino acids. CDR3: CASSPLSGVNYEQYF. The CDR3 DNA reads as TGTGCCAGCAGCCCCCTTTCGGGAGTGAACTACGAGCAGTACTTC.

In its sample, this clone was seen once. The chain links TRBV28 to TRBJ1-1; D ambiguous. V shed 7 bases and J shed 4 bases, with 7 bases lying between them. The germline V gene encodes CDR1 MDHEN and CDR2 SYDVKM. There are 11 residues in the CDR3. The DNA for the CDR3 is TGTGCCAGCACAGTTAGCACTGAAGCTTTCTTT. As protein: CASTVSTEAFF. Full variable domain (rest looked up from reference TRBV28 and TRBJ1-1): DVKVTQSSRYLVKRTGEKVFLECVQDMDHENMFWYRQDPGLGLRLIYFSYDVKMKEKGDIPEGYSVSREKKERFSLILESASTNQTSMYLCASTVSTEAFFGQGTRLTVV.

The genes are TRBV28 and TRBJ1-1; 7 positions agree with TRBD1. This CDR3 has 15 residues. CDR1 MDHEN and CDR2 SYDVKM come from the germline V gene. Losses at the gene ends were 0 bases for V and 0 bases for J; bases not matched to a gene: 1. The CDR3 DNA follows: TGTGCCAGCAGTTTATGGACAGGGCTGAACACTGAAGCTTTCTTT. Amino acids: CASSLWTGLNTEAFF.

The V and J genes are TRBV2 and TRBJ1-6; D not certain. Germline-derived CDR1 and CDR2 are SNHLY and FYNNEI. V was cut by 5 bases and J by 7 bases, with 6 bases left in between. This CDR3 region has 12 residues. CDR3 region: CASSQRNSPLHF. The DNA for the CDR3 is TGTGCCAGCAGTCAGAGGAATTCACCCCTCCACTTT.

For the CDR3, the DNA is TGCGCCAGCAGCCCAGGAAACCGGGGGCGGCCTGAAGCTTTCTTT. It codes for CASSPGNRGRPEAFF. The chain joins TRBV5-1 to TRBJ1-1; TRBD1 might be the D (6 bases). Trimming removed 4 bases from V and 6 bases from J, with 19 bases in between. The CDR3 runs to 15 residues. Germline V gene lookup returns CDR1 SGHRS and CDR2 YFSETQ. The full variable domain, completed using reference TRBV5-1 and TRBJ1-1, is KAGVTQTPRYLIKTRGQQVTLSCSPISGHRSVSWYQQTPGQGLQFLFEYFSETQRNKGNFPGRFSGRQFSNSRSEMNVSTLELGDSALYLCASSPGNRGRPEAFFGQGTRLTVV.

The chain recombines TRBV5-1 with TRBJ1-2; TRBD1 might be the D (6 bases). The CDR3 loop spans 14 amino acids. With 0 bases removed from V and 6 bases from J, the gap between germline ends came to 12 bases. The V gene's germline CDR1 is SGHRS and CDR2 YFSETQ. The CDR3 sequence is CASSLAGAGHGYTF. The CDR3 nucleotides are TGCGCCAGCAGCTTGGCAGGGGCAGGGCATGGCTACACCTTC.

The chain is built from TRBV7-9 and TRBJ2-7; D is uncertain. This CDR3 contains 13 residues. The germline V gene has CDR1 SEHNR and CDR2 FQNEAQ (reference sequence). With 5 bases removed from V and 6 bases from J, the gap between germline ends came to 14 bases. The CDR3, as DNA: TGTGCCAGCAGCCCACCGTCGTCGCGCGAGCAGTACTTC. Translation: CASSPPSSREQYF.

This chain joins TRBV7-2 and TRBJ2-7; no firm D call. Trimming took 5 bases from V and 5 from J, leaving 13 bases between them. Germline CDR1 reads SGHTA; CDR2 reads FQGNSA. This CDR3 spans 13 amino acids. In DNA, the CDR3 is TGTGCCAGCAGCAGCATAAACGCTAACGAGCAGTACTTC. Amino acid sequence: CASSSINANEQYF.

This chain uses TRBV27 with TRBJ1-6; 7 bases match TRBD1. The CDR3 consists of 18 residues. Germline CDR1 is MNHEY and CDR2 is SMNVEV (reference sequence). The V and J ends lost 6 bases and 8 bases, in that order; junction bases with no gene match: 19. The CDR3 loop is CASRKAVTGVAIDSPLHF. The CDR3 region has the DNA TGTGCCAGCAGAAAAGCCGTAACAGGGGTTGCGATTGATTCACCCCTCCACTTT.

In this sample, this clone turned up once. The J gene is TRBJ1-3, the V gene TRBV7-9; D not resolved. The V gene's germline CDR1 is SEHNR and CDR2 FQNEAQ (reference sequence). There are 14 residues in the CDR3. Trimming cost V 3 bases and J 0 bases, with 6 bases left between them. DNA of the CDR3: TGTGCCAGCAGCTTCGGGGTCTCTGGAAACACCATATATTTT. This sequence encodes CASSFGVSGNTIYF.

The chain joins TRBV4-2 to TRBJ1-5, with D maybe TRBD1 (5 bases). CDR3 length: 13 residues. In germline, CDR1 is LGHNA, CDR2 YNFKEQ. The ends were cut back, 1 base at V and 8 bases at J, with 9 bases in the middle. This CDR3 reads CASSQGPREPQHF. The CDR3 DNA follows: TGTGCCAGCAGCCAAGGGCCCAGGGAGCCCCAGCATTTT.

The chain couples TRBV27 to TRBJ1-2; the D is unclear. V was shortened by 3 bases and J by 2 bases, with 7 bases between the two germline ends. Germline V gene data show CDR1 as MNHEY and CDR2 as SMNVEV (reference sequence). This CDR3 has 13 amino acids. This CDR3 is CASSFNPNYGYTF. In DNA, the CDR3 is TGTGCCAGCAGTTTTAACCCCAACTATGGCTACACCTTC.

V gene TRBV20-1 combines with J gene TRBJ2-5; D gene uncertain. Trimming shortened V by 5 bases and J by 4 bases, and 8 bases separated the two germline ends. Germline V lookup: CDR1 DFQATT, CDR2 SNEGSKA (reference sequence). This CDR3 has 11 residues. The CDR3: CSAPPSETQYF. The DNA of the CDR3 is TGCAGTGCTCCGCCTTCAGAGACCCAGTACTTC.